A single sample is the source of the 21 T cell receptor beta chains below, sequenced in a study of blood T cell repertoires in COVID-19. Clones were sequenced by immunoSEQ multiplex PCR, and TCRdb holds only the in-frame ones, with some missing. Among roughly 50,000 clones listed, around 79% were seen once. The sample consisted of peripheral blood. Receptors originate from a man aged 55 to 69 with acute or convalescent COVID-19.

The chain couples TRBV4-1 to TRBJ1-2, with 7 bases lining up with TRBD1. Germline V gene sequence: CDR1 MGHRA, CDR2 YSYEKL. The J segment lost 4 bases and the V segment lost 2 bases, leaving 19 bases of the junction unmatched. There are 19 residues in the CDR3. The CDR3 nucleotides are TGCGCCAGCAGCCAAACGGTGAGGACCAGGGGGTTGGCCGCCTATGGCTACACCTTC. Protein sequence: CASSQTVRTRGLAAYGYTF.

This clone was found once. The chain employs TRBV7-2 and TRBJ1-2; D ambiguous. The ends were cut back, 1 base at V and 2 bases at J, with 11 bases in the middle. Looked up from germline, CDR1 is SGHTA and CDR2 is FQGNSA. The CDR3 has 15 residues. In nucleotides, the CDR3 is TGTGCCAGCAGCTTAGTGGAGGGATCGAACTATGGCTACACCTTC. Its translation is CASSLVEGSNYGYTF.

The chain uses TRBV27 and TRBJ1-4; D is unclear. This CDR3 has 13 amino acids. V was cut by 8 bases and J by 5 bases, with 12 bases left in between. Germline V gene data show CDR1 as MNHEY and CDR2 as SMNVEV (reference sequence). Here the CDR3 DNA reads TGTGCCAGCGGGAGGTCGGGAAATGAAAAACTGTTTTTT. Translation: CASGRSGNEKLFF.

The chain employs TRBV2 and TRBJ2-1, with 9 bases aligning to TRBD1. The CDR3 sequence is 15 residues long. CDR1 SNHLY and CDR2 FYNNEI come from the germline V gene. Trimming cost V 6 bases and J 6 bases; bases outside gene matches: 9. The CDR3 spells CASSPGQGGINEQFF. In DNA, the CDR3 is TGTGCCAGCAGCCCGGGACAGGGCGGAATCAATGAGCAGTTCTTC.

The rearrangement uses TRBV7-3 and TRBJ2-2, with TRBD1 matching 7 bases. Germline CDR1 reads SGHTA; CDR2 reads FQGTGA. The CDR3 extends over 16 amino acids. V was pared by 5 bases and J by 1 base, with 7 bases of the junction left unmatched. The CDR3 bases are TGTGCCAGCAGCCAACAAAGGACAGGGAACACCGGGGAGCTGTTTTTT. Translation gives CASSQQRTGNTGELFF.

In nucleotides, the CDR3 is TGTGCCAGCAGCGTTAGCGGGAGGAATTACAATGAGCAGTTCTTC. Its translation is CASSVSGRNYNEQFF. The chain couples TRBV9 to TRBJ2-1, with TRBD2 matching 10 bases. The V segment lost 2 bases and the J segment 4 bases; nucleotides outside the gene matches: 3. This CDR3 region has 15 residues. Germline assignment: CDR1 SGDLS and CDR2 YYNGEE.

This clone was seen only once. This sequence joins TRBV28 and TRBJ2-1; D gene uncertain. Per the germline V gene, CDR1 is MDHEN and CDR2 is SYDVKM. The CDR3 spans 13 residues. V was pared by 10 bases and J by 1 base, with 11 bases between. The CDR3: CATARWSYNEQFF. The DNA of the CDR3 is TGTGCCACCGCCCGGTGGTCCTACAATGAGCAGTTCTTC. Supplemented by reference TRBV28 and TRBJ2-1, the full variable domain reads DVKVTQSSRYLVKRTGEKVFLECVQDMDHENMFWYRQDPGLGLRLIYFSYDVKMKEKGDIPEGYSVSREKKERFSLILESASTNQTSMYLCATARWSYNEQFFGPGTRLTVL.

V usage is TRBV9 and J usage is TRBJ1-4; D is perhaps TRBD1 (5 bases). Trimming took 0 bases from V and 6 from J, leaving 12 bases between them. The CDR3 has 15 amino acids. Germline loops: CDR1 SGDLS, CDR2 YYNGEE. For the CDR3, the DNA is TGTGCCAGCAGCGTAGCGTTAGGACAAGATGAAAAACTGTTTTTT. This gives the protein CASSVALGQDEKLFF.

The J gene is TRBJ2-7, the V gene TRBV19, with D possibly matching TRBD1 (6 bases). The CDR3 length is 13 residues. V lost 8 bases, J lost 3 bases, and 14 bases lay in between. Per the germline V gene, CDR1 is LNHDA and CDR2 is SQIVND (reference sequence). Written as DNA, the CDR3 is TGTGCCAGTGCCCGGGACACAATCTACGAGCAGTACTTC. Its translation is CASARDTIYEQYF.

The J gene is TRBJ2-3, the V gene TRBV7-9; D is ambiguous. Germline CDR1 reads SEHNR; CDR2 reads FQNEAQ (reference sequence). The CDR3 has 14 amino acids. With 0 bases removed from V and 0 bases from J, the gap between germline ends came to 4 bases. The CDR3 bases are TGTGCCAGCAGCTTAGCCGGGAGCACAGATACGCAGTATTTT. Amino acid sequence: CASSLAGSTDTQYF.

This clone was seen once. The CDR3, as DNA: TGCGCCAGCAGGCGTGTGGGGGACAGGGGAGACTCACCCCTCCACTTT. Its protein product is CASRRVGDRGDSPLHF. The chain is built from TRBV5-1 and TRBJ1-6; TRBD1 matches at 10 bases. V lost 5 bases and J lost 10; bases outside the gene matches: 12. The CDR3 loop spans 16 amino acids. Germline values: CDR1 SGHRS, CDR2 YFSETQ. Based on the CDR3 plus reference TRBV5-1 and TRBJ1-6, the full variable domain is KAGVTQTPRYLIKTRGQQVTLSCSPISGHRSVSWYQQTPGQGLQFLFEYFSETQRNKGNFPGRFSGRQFSNSRSEMNVSTLELGDSALYLCASRRVGDRGDSPLHFGNGTRLTVT.

The V gene is TRBV4-3, the J gene TRBJ2-2, with 9 bases fitting TRBD1. The CDR3 runs 15 residues. Losses at the gene ends were 6 bases for V and 5 bases for J; bases not matched to a gene: 7. Germline V CDR1 and CDR2: LGHNA, YSLEER. The CDR3 DNA reads TGCGCCAGCAGACCGGGACAGGGAATAACCGGGGAGCTGTTTTTT. Translation: CASRPGQGITGELFF.

The rearrangement uses TRBV9 and TRBJ2-1; TRBD2 matches at 12 bases. Germline V gene data show CDR1 as SGDLS and CDR2 as YYNGEE. The CDR3 has 18 amino acids. Losses at the gene ends were 3 bases for V and 5 bases for J; bases not matched to a gene: 12. The CDR3 protein is CASSASGRAPWWDNEQFF. The CDR3 DNA is TGTGCCAGCAGCGCTAGCGGGAGGGCCCCCTGGTGGGACAATGAGCAGTTCTTC.

The rearrangement links TRBV2 to TRBJ1-3, with TRBD1 as a possible D gene (6 bases). The CDR3 sequence is 18 residues long. The V gene's germline CDR1 is SNHLY and CDR2 FYNNEI. V lost 1 base to trimming and J lost 2 bases, with 18 bases between them. This chain's CDR3 is CASSEGTQGYVAGNTIYF. CDR3 in DNA: TGTGCCAGCAGTGAAGGGACACAGGGATATGTCGCTGGAAACACCATATATTTT.

This chain links TRBV5-1 with TRBJ2-6, with D unclear. This CDR3 is built from 13 residues. CDR1 SGHRS and CDR2 YFSETQ come from the germline V gene. V lost 3 bases, J lost 2 bases, and 3 bases lay in between. For the CDR3, the DNA is TGCGCCAGCAGCTCAGCTGGGGCCAACGTCCTGACTTTC. It is translated as CASSSAGANVLTF.

This clone has more than one count but fewer than ten. In the same sample, other DNA sequences code for this CDR3. The chain combines TRBV14 with TRBJ1-4; TRBD1 agrees at 7 bases. CDR1 is SGHDN, CDR2 FVKESK, per germline. This CDR3 is 16 amino acids long. The J segment lost 4 bases and the V segment lost 2 bases, leaving 7 bases of the junction unmatched. DNA for the CDR3: TGTGCCAGCAGCCAATCTGGACAGGCGAATAATGAAAAACTGTTTTTT. Translation gives CASSQSGQANNEKLFF.

V usage is TRBV27 and J usage is TRBJ2-1; 7 bases fit TRBD2. V gave up 7 bases and J gave up 0 bases; unmatched junction bases: 6. Germline CDR1 MNHEY, CDR2 SMNVEV (reference sequence). The length of the CDR3 is 15 residues. In DNA, the CDR3 is TGTGCCAGCAACCACCGCGGGGGCTCCTACAATGAGCAGTTCTTC. It specifies CASNHRGGSYNEQFF.

The chain uses TRBV18 and TRBJ2-2, with TRBD2 identical over 7 bases. This CDR3 region has 15 residues. CDR1 is KGHSH, CDR2 LQKENI, per germline. V shed 2 bases, J shed 4 bases, and the junction held 4 bases outside the gene matches. CDR3 loop: CASSPGLGPTGELFF. The CDR3 DNA follows: TGTGCCAGCTCACCAGGACTAGGTCCCACCGGGGAGCTGTTTTTT.

The chain couples TRBV27 to TRBJ2-1; 7 positions agree with TRBD1. The CDR3 has 13 residues. Germline V lookup: CDR1 MNHEY, CDR2 SMNVEV (reference sequence). J lost 4 bases, V lost 5 bases, and 2 bases had no gene match. The CDR3: CASSQGQYNEQFF. The CDR3 bases are TGTGCCAGCAGTCAGGGACAGTACAATGAGCAGTTCTTC.

J is TRBJ2-2 and V is TRBV5-6; 10 bases are shared with TRBD1. This CDR3 region has 16 residues. The V and J ends lost 0 bases and 6 bases, in that order; junction bases with no gene match: 5. Looked up from germline, CDR1 is SGHDT and CDR2 is YYEEEE. CDR3 sequence: CASSLAGTGVAGELFF. CDR3 nucleotide sequence: TGTGCCAGCAGCTTGGCCGGGACAGGGGTGGCCGGGGAGCTGTTTTTT.

This chain's CDR3 is CASSFMAGNNQPQHF. Written as DNA, the CDR3 is TGTGCCAGCAGTTTTATGGCAGGGAACAATCAGCCCCAGCATTTT. This chain uses TRBV27 with TRBJ1-5, with a weak D call TRBD1 (5 bases). The CDR3 totals 15 residues. Deletions cut 3 bases from V and 3 bases from J, with 12 bases between. CDR1 is MNHEY, CDR2 SMNVEV, per germline (reference sequence).